The rows below give T cell receptor beta chains drawn from one sample of a study of metastatic and nonmetastatic thyroid tumors. TCRdb reassembled clones from the PCR reads with MiXCR. Of more than 65,000 clones listed, 14% are singletons. The sample consisted of blood. All receptors come from a male donor with papillary thyroid cancer or a benign thyroid nodule (not recorded which). Some clones in this sample may be carry-over from other donors' samples. Both conserved end residues are part of each CDR3. A D gene is named only where the DNA matches it firmly. Clone size is stated in some rows and not others, as once, few, many or a class when expanded.

>many|TRBJ2-1|NA|TRBV19|14
TGTGCCAGTAGTAAACGGGACCTCTACAATGAGCAGTTCTTC
CASSKRDLYNEQFF
>many|TRBJ2-2|NA|TRBV11-2|15
TGTGCCAGCATCTTTGGGGGACGGCCGAGCGGGGAGCTGTTTTTT
CASIFGGRPSGELFF
>many|TRBJ2-2|TRBD2|TRBV6-5|15
TGTGCCAGCAGTTACGGGACTAGCGGGAGAGGGGAGCTGTTTTTT
CASSYGTSGRGELFF
>many|TRBJ1-1|NA|TRBV28|14
TGTGCCAGCATCGAAAGGAAGTGGGGGACTGAAGCTTTCTTT
CASIERKWGTEAFF
>NA|TRBJ2-7|NA|TRBV28|17
TGTGCCAGCAGTTCGACTAGAGGGAGGAGGGGACACTACGAGCAGTACTTC
CASSSTRGRRGHYEQYF
>NA|TRBJ2-7|TRBD2|TRBV5-1|17
TGCGCCAGCAGCGCCCACGGGGGGGACACAAGCCCATACGAGCAGTACTTC
CASSAHGGDTSPYEQYF
>many|TRBJ2-7|NA|TRBV11-2|13
TGTGCCAGCAGCTTAAGACAGGACTACGAGCAGTACTTC
CASSLRQDYEQYF
>many|TRBJ1-2|NA|TRBV7-4|15
TGTGCCAGCAGCTTGGTCCGGGGTTTTAGCTATGGTTACACCTTC
CASSLVRGFSYGYTF
>NA|TRBJ1-1|TRBD1|TRBV6-2/TRBV6-3|17
TGTGCCAGCAGTTCGCAGGGACAGGGGGCAGGTGACACTGAAGATTTCTTT
CASSSQGQGAGDTEDFF
>NA|TRBJ2-7|TRBD2|TRBV20-1|15
TGCAGTGCTATTACCCCGGGACTAGTCCTGGGCGATCAGTACTTC
CSAITPGLVLGDQYF
>many|TRBJ2-1|NA|TRBV2|15
TGTGCCAGCAGTGAATGGGCAGCCAGGCGGAATGAGCAGTTCTTC
CASSEWAARRNEQFF
>many|TRBJ2-2|TRBD1|TRBV7-8|17
TGTGCCAGCAGCCTACCGAGGACAGGGTTCGGCACCGGGGAGCTGTTTTTT
CASSLPRTGFGTGELFF
>many|TRBJ1-2|TRBD1|TRBV10-3|13
TGTGCCATCAAGGGAGGGGGCGAAGGCGGCTACACCTTC
CAIKGGGEGGYTF
>few|TRBJ1-1|NA|TRBV19|13
TGTGCCAGTAGTCTTTGGGGGAACACTGAAGCTTTCTTT
CASSLWGNTEAFF
>many|TRBJ1-2|TRBD1|TRBV7-9|14
TGTGCCAGCAGCTCTATAGAGACAGGGGGTGGCTACACCTTC
CASSSIETGGGYTF
>many|TRBJ2-1|NA|TRBV4-2|16
TGTGCCAGCAGCCAAGATCCCTTCCGTGGGGGGAATGAGCAGTTCTTC
CASSQDPFRGGNEQFF
>many|TRBJ1-3|NA|TRBV6-1|15
TGTGCCAGCAGTGAAGCAGAGGGTTCTGGAAACACCATATATTTT
CASSEAEGSGNTIYF
>many|TRBJ2-2|TRBD1|TRBV29-1|15
TGCAGCGTTGACCCACAGGGGGCGCGGACCGGGGAGCTGTTTTTT
CSVDPQGARTGELFF
>many|TRBJ1-1|TRBD1|TRBV19|13
TGTGCCAGTAGTATCTTGACAGGGCCCGAAGCTTTCTTT
CASSILTGPEAFF
>many|TRBJ2-2|TRBD2|TRBV7-2|15
TGTGCCAGCAGCTCTAGCGGGCTGAACACCGGGGAGCTGTTTTTT
CASSSSGLNTGELFF
>many|TRBJ1-1|NA|TRBV12-3/TRBV12-4|13
TGTGCCAGCAGGCCAGGGAAGCACACTGAAGCTTTCTTT
CASRPGKHTEAFF
>many|TRBJ2-2|TRBD2|TRBV5-1|16
TGCGCCAGCAGCTTGACTAGCGGGGGGAACACCGGGGAGCTGTTTTTT
CASSLTSGGNTGELFF
>many|TRBJ1-1|NA|TRBV15|16
TGTGCCACCAGCAGAGAGGCCTCACTATCGAACACTGAAGCTTTCTTT
CATSREASLSNTEAFF
>many|TRBJ1-2|NA|TRBV5-6|15
TGTGCCAGCAGCTTGGTTTCACGGAAGAACTATGGCTACACCTTC
CASSLVSRKNYGYTF
>many|TRBJ1-5|NA|TRBV20-1|13
TGCAGTGCTAGACCGACAGATTATCAGCCCCAGCATTTT
CSARPTDYQPQHF
>many|TRBJ2-6|NA|TRBV5-1|8
TGCGCCAGCAGCCCTGAAGATTTC
CASSPEDF
>many|TRBJ1-6|NA|TRBV7-2|13
TGTGCCAGCAGCTTAAACGGGTTATCACCCCTCCACTTT
CASSLNGLSPLHF
>many|TRBJ2-5|TRBD1|TRBV29-1|14
TGCAGCGTTGAGGTTACCGGGACAGGAGAGACCCAGTACTTC
CSVEVTGTGETQYF
>few|TRBJ2-3|TRBD2|TRBV25-1|17
TGTGCCCGACTAGCGGGAGACTGCCATAGGGGCACAGATACGCAGTATTTT
CARLAGDCHRGTDTQYF
>many|TRBJ2-6|TRBD2|TRBV12-3/TRBV12-4|17
TGTGCCAGCAGTTTAGAAACGGGGGGTGCTGGGGCCAACGTCCTGACTTTC
CASSLETGGAGANVLTF
>many|TRBJ2-3|NA|TRBV7-3|14
TGTGCCAGCAGCTTAGGGCTAGTAGGAGATACGCAGTATTTT
CASSLGLVGDTQYF
>many|TRBJ2-1|NA|TRBV5-1|17
TGCGCCAGCAGCTCGGATACCGGGACTCTAGGATACAATGAGCAGTTCTTC
CASSSDTGTLGYNEQFF
>NA|TRBJ1-2|NA|TRBV5-6|14
TGTGCCACTCTCCAACAGGGTTATGGATATGGCTACACCTTC
CATLQQGYGYGYTF
>NA|TRBJ2-7|TRBD2|TRBV7-6|19
TGTGCCAGCAGCTTATATTCCCTTGGGACTAGCGGGTACTCCTACGAGCAGTACTTC
CASSLYSLGTSGYSYEQYF
>NA|TRBJ2-7|TRBD2|TRBV6-1|15
TGTGCCAGCAGTAAAGGAGGGACTAGCGGGTTCGAGCAGTACTTC
CASSKGGTSGFEQYF
>many|TRBJ1-6|NA|TRBV30|16
TGTGCCTGGATTGGGGGACCCGGCTCCTATAATTCACCCCTCCACTTT
CAWIGGPGSYNSPLHF
>NA|TRBJ2-7|NA|TRBV5-1|15
TGCGCCAGCAGCCAGAGGACCAGGGGAGGCTACGAGCAGTACTTC
CASSQRTRGGYEQYF
>many|TRBJ1-2|NA|TRBV5-4|12
TGTGCTCAATCAAACTCAAACTATGGCTACACCTTC
CAQSNSNYGYTF
>NA|TRBJ1-2|NA|TRBV9|13
TGTGCCAGCAGCGTAGGGGGAGACTATGGCTACACCTTC
CASSVGGDYGYTF
>many|TRBJ2-5|TRBD1|TRBV18|14
TGTGCCAGCTCACCACCGGGACAGGGATCGACCCAGTACTTC
CASSPPGQGSTQYF
>many|TRBJ1-1|NA|TRBV4-3|15
TGCGCCAGCAGCCAAGAACCGGGAATGAACACTGAAGCTTTCTTT
CASSQEPGMNTEAFF
>many|TRBJ1-2|NA|TRBV28|17
TGTGCCAGCAGTTTTAGTTCCCCCGACGGCCTTCTCGCTGGCTACACCTTC
CASSFSSPDGLLAGYTF
>many|TRBJ2-2|TRBD1|TRBV13|15
TGTGCCAGCAGCTTAGCGGCAGGGGGCACCGGGGAGCTGTTTTTT
CASSLAAGGTGELFF
>NA|TRBJ1-5|NA|TRBV25-1|13
TGTGCCAGCCCTATGGGAAGCAATCAGCCCCAGCATTTT
CASPMGSNQPQHF
>many|TRBJ1-1|NA|TRBV27|14
TGTGCCAGCAGTCAGTTCCAGGGGAACACTGAAGCTTTCTTT
CASSQFQGNTEAFF